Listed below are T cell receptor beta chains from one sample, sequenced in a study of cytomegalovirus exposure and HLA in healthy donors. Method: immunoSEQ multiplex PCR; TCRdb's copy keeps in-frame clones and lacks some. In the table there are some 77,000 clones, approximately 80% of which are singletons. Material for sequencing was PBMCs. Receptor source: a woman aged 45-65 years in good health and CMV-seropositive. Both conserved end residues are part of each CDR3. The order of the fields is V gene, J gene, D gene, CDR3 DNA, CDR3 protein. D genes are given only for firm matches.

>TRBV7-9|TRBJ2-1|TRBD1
TGTGCCAGCAGCCCCAGAAACAGGGGAACCTACAATGAGCAGTTCTTC
CASSPRNRGTYNEQFF
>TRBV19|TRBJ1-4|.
TGTGCCAGTAGTATAGATCCTGGACAGCCCCCTAATGAAAAACTGTTTTTT
CASSIDPGQPPNEKLFF
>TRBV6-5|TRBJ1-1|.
TGTGCCAGCAGTTACGGCCGGGGCACTGAAGCTTTCTTT
CASSYGRGTEAFF
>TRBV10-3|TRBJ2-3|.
TGTGCCATCAACCAGGGCGAGACAGATACGCAGTATTTT
CAINQGETDTQYF
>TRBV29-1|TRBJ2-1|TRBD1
TGCAGCGTTCAACAGGGGAGTGTCAATGAGCAGTTCTTC
CSVQQGSVNEQFF
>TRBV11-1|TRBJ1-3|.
TGTGCCAGCAGCTTTATGAGTTCTGGAAACACCATATATTTT
CASSFMSSGNTIYF
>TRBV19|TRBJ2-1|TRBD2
TGTGCCAGTAGTATGGTAGCGGGAGTTGGAAATGAGCAGTTCTTC
CASSMVAGVGNEQFF
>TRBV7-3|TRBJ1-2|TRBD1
TGTGCCAGCAGCCCCCCGGGACAGGGCTATGGCTACACCTTC
CASSPPGQGYGYTF
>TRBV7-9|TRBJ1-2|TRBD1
TGTGCCAGCAGCTCCCCCGGACAGGGGGCGCGGGGCTACACCTTC
CASSSPGQGARGYTF
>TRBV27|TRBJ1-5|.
TGTGCCAGCAGTGGCAGACTAGGCAATCAGCCCCAGCATTTT
CASSGRLGNQPQHF